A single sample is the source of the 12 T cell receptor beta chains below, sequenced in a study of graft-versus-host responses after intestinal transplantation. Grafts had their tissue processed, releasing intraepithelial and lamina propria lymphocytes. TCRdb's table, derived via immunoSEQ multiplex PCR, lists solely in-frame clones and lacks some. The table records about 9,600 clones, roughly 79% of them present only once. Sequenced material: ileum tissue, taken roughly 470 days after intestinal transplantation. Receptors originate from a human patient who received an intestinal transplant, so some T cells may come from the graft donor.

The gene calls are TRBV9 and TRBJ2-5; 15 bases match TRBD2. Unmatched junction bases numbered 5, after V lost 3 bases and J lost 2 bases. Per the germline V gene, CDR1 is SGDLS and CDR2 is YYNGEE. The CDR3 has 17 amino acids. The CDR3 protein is CASSAGLAGGGQETQYF. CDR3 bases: TGTGCCAGCAGCGCGGGACTAGCGGGGGGCGGACAAGAGACCCAGTACTTC.

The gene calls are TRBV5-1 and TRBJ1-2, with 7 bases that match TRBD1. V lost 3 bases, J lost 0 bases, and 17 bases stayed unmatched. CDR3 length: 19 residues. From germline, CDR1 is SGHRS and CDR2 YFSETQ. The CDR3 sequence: CASSWPRSDRGGPNYGYTF. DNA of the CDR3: TGCGCCAGCAGCTGGCCGAGATCGGACAGAGGGGGCCCTAACTATGGCTACACCTTC. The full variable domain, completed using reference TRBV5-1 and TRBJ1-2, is KAGVTQTPRYLIKTRGQQVTLSCSPISGHRSVSWYQQTPGQGLQFLFEYFSETQRNKGNFPGRFSGRQFSNSRSEMNVSTLELGDSALYLCASSWPRSDRGGPNYGYTFGSGTRLTVV.

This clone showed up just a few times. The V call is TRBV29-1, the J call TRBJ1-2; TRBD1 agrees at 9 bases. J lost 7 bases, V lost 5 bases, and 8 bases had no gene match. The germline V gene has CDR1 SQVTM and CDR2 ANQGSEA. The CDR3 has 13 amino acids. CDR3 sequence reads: CSVLTGGAGGYTF. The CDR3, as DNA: TGCAGCGTTCTAACAGGGGGCGCGGGTGGCTACACCTTC.

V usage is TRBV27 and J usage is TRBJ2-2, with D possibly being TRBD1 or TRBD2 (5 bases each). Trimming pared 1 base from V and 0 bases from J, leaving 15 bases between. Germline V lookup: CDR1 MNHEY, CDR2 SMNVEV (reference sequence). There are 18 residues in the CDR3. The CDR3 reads CASSLWYIRGANTGELFF. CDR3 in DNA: TGTGCCAGCAGTTTATGGTACATCCGGGGCGCGAACACCGGGGAGCTGTTTTTT.

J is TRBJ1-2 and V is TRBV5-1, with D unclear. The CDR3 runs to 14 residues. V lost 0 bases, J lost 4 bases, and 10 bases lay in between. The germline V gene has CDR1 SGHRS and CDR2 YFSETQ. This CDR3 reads CASSLEGGGYGYTF. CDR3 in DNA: TGCGCCAGCAGCTTGGAGGGTGGCGGCTATGGCTACACCTTC.

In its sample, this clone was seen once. The chain's CDR3 is CASGRGQNTEAFF. The DNA for the CDR3 is TGCGCCAGCGGGAGGGGACAGAACACTGAAGCTTTCTTT. The V and J genes are TRBV5-1 and TRBJ1-1; TRBD1 might be the D (6 bases). V was cut by 7 bases and J by 1 base, with 11 bases left in between. This CDR3 contains 13 residues. Looked up from germline, CDR1 is SGHRS and CDR2 is YFSETQ.

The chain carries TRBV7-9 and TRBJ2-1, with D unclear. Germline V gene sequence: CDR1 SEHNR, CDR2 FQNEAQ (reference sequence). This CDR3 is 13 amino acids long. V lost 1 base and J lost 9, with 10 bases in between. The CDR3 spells CASSLVDKFEQFF. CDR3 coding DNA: TGTGCCAGCAGCTTAGTAGATAAGTTTGAGCAGTTCTTC. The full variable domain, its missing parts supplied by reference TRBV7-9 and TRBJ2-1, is DTGVSQNPRHKITKRGQNVTFRCDPISEHNRLYWYRQTLGQGPEFLTYFQNEAQLEKSRLLSDRFSAERPKGSFSTLEIQRTEQGDSAMYLCASSLVDKFEQFFGPGTRLTVL.

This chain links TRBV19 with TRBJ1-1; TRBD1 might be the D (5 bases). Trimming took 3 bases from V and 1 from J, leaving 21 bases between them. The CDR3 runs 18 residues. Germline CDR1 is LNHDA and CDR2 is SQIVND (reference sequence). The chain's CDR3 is CASSISAGYYIPNTEAFF. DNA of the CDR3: TGTGCCAGTAGTATCTCCGCAGGGTACTATATTCCGAACACTGAAGCTTTCTTT.

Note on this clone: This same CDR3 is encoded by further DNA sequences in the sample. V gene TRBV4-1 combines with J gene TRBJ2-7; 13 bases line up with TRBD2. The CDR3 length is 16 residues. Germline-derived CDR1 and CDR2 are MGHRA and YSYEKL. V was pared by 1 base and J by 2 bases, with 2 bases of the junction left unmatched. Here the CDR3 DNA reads TGCGCCAGCAGCCAAGGACTAGCGGGGGGCACCTACGAGCAGTACTTC. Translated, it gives CASSQGLAGGTYEQYF.

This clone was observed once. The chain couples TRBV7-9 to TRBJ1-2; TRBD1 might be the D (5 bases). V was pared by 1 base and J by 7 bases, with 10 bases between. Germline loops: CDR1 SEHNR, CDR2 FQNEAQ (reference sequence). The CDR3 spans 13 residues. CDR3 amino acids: CASSLGTGLGYTF. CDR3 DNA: TGTGCCAGCAGCTTAGGGACGGGGCTTGGCTACACCTTC.

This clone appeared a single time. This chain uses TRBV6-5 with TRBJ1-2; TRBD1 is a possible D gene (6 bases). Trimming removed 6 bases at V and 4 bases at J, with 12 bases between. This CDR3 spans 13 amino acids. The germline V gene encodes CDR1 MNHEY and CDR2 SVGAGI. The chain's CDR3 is CASSPGQTYGYTF. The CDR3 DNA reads TGTGCCAGCAGCCCAGGACAGACCTATGGCTACACCTTC.

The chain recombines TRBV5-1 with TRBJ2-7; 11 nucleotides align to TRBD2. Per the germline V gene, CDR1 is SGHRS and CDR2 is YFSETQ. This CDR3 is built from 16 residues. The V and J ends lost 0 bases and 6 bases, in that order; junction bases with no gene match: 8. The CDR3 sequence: CASSLELAGVAREQYF. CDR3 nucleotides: TGCGCCAGCAGCTTGGAACTAGCGGGGGTAGCGCGCGAGCAGTACTTC.